The T cell receptor (beta chain) under discussion was sequenced for a study of metastatic and nonmetastatic thyroid tumors. The overall study: Repertoire comparison spanned blood and tumor or nodule tissue of malignant and benign thyroid patients.

Original methodology: Using the CDR3 differences seen across clinicopathological groups, the authors built a distant-metastasis classifier for papillary thyroid cancer, which was meant to discriminate distant-metastatic patients. TCRdb re-clonotyped the PCR reads via MiXCR. The authors' filters were not applied to this entry. The table includes about 4,500 clones, approximately 29% detected once. By sample share, this clone is medium-sized. Antigen: not known. Germline V gives CDR1 KGHSH, CDR2 LQKENI. The CDR3 has 15 residues. V trimming: 3 bases; J trimming: 12 bases; junction bases outside the gene matches: 11. Treatment of any kind had been given to no patient before thyroid surgery. Study results and limitations: Malignant thyroid tumors reportedly had TCR beta diversity that was significantly higher than in benign nodules, in blood and tumor.

V and J are TRBV18 and TRBJ1-6, with 7 bases identical to TRBD1. This sequence was found in a male donor with papillary thyroid cancer or a benign thyroid nodule (not recorded which). Some clones in this sample may be carry-over from other donors' samples. Sequenced material: adjacent normal tissue. The CDR3 loop is CASSPDREGELPLHF. Written as DNA, the CDR3 is TGTGCCAGCTCACCCGACAGGGAAGGAGAACTACCCCTCCACTTT.